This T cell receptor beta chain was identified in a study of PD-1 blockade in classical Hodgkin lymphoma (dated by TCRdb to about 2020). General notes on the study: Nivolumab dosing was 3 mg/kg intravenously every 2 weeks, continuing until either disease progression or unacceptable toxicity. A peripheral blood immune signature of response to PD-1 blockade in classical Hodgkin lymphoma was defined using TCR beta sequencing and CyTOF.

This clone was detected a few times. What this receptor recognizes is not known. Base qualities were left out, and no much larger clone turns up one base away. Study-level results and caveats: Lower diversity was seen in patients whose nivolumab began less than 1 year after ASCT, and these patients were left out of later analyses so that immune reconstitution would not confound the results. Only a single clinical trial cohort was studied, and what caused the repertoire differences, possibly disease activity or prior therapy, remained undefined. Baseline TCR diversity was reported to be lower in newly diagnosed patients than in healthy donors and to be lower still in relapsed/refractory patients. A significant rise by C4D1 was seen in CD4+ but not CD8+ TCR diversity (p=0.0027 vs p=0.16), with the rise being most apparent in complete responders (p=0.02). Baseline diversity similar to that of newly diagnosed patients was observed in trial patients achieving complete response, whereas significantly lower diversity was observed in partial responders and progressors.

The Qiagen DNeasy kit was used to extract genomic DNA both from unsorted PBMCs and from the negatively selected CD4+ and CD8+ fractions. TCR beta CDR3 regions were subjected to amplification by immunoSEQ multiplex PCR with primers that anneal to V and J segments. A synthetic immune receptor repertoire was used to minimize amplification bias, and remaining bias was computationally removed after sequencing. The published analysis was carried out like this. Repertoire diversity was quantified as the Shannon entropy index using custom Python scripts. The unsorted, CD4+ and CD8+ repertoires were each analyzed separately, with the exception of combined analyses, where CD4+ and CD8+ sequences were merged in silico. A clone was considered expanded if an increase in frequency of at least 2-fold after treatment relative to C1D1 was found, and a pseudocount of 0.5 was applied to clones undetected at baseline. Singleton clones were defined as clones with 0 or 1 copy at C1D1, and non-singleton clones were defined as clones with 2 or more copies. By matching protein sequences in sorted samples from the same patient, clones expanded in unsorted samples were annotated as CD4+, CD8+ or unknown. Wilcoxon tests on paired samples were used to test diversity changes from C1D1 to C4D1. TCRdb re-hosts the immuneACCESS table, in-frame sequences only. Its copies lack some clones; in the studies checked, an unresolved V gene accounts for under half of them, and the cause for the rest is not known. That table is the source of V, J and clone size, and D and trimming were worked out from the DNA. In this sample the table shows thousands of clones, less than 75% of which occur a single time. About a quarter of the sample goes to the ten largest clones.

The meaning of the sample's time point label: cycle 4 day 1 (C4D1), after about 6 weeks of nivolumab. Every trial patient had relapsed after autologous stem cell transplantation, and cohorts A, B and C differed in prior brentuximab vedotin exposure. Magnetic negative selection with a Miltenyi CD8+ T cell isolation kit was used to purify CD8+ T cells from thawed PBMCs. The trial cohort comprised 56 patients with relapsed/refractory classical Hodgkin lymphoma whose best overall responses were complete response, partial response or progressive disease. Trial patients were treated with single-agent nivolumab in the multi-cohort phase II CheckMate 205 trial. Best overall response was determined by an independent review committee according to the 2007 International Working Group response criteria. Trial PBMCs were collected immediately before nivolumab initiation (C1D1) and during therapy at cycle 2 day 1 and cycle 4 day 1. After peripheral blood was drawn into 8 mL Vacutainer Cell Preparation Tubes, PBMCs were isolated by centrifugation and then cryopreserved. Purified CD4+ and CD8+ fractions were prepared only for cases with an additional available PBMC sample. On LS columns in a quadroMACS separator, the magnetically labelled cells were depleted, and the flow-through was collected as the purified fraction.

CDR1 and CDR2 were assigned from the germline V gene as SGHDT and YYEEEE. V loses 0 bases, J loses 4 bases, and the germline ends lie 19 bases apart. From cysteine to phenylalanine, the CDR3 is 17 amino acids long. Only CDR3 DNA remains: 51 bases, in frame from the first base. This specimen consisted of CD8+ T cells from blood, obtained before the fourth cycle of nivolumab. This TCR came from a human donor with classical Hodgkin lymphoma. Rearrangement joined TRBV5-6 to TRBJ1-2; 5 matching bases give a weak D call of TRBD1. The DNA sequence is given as TGTGCCAGCAGCTTGGTCGGGGCGCTAGAACCAACCTATGGCTACACCTTC. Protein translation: CASSLVGALEPTYGYTF.